This TCR beta chain was sequenced during a study of regulatory T cells in long-lasting Graves disease. Study results and limitations: The persistent group shared 2,500 to 3,000 public clonotypes, more than the approximately 970 shared by new patients. It was peripheral blood alone, not thyroid tissue, that was studied. Persistent disease preferred TRBV28, TRBJ1-2 and TRBJ2-5; new disease, TRBV20-1 and TRBJ2-1.

Time point here: newly diagnosed GD, antithyroid drugs for less than 3 months. There was RNA extracted from PBMCs, and the TCR library was made from it. In this cohort, patients came from an endocrinology department located in Xi'an, China. Building the TCR beta libraries relied on iRepertoire HTBI primers, and CDR3 regions underwent Arm-PCR. TCRdb re-called the multiplex PCR reads through MiXCR, storing one row per CDR3 protein. The sample has a few hundred thousand distinct CDR3 sequences; approximately 12% are singletons. This clonotype has a handful of counts. Its antigen is unknown. This CDR3 has 12 amino acids. J gave up 11 bases and V 5 bases, and 8 bases lay outside the gene matches. Germline lookup yields CDR1 MNHNS and CDR2 SASEGT. The sample was also reused in another study, on T cells in Graves' hyperthyroidism and ophthalmopathy.

The V and J genes are TRBV6-1 and TRBJ2-7; 8 nucleotides line up with TRBD1. The source material was peripheral blood mononuclear cells (PBMCs), sampled at new diagnosis, from a patient treated with antithyroid drugs. The clonotype comes from a young man with Graves disease. CDR3 DNA: TGTGCCAGCAGTAAACCGACAGGGGTCGAGTACTTC. Translating gives CASSKPTGVEYF.